The following is a TCR beta chain sequence with its context. The antigen it binds to is not known. The input lacks base qualities; no much larger clone sits a single base away. From the germline V gene (reference sequence), CDR1 is DFQATT and CDR2 is SNEGSKA. The CDR3 starts with the cysteine, ends with the phenylalanine, and has 10 residues. The DNA shown is the 30-base CDR3, in frame from base 1. V was cut back by 6 bases and J by 8 bases, leaving a gap of 10 bases between them. Libraries were prepared through the immunoSEQ multiplex PCR assay. The table comes from immuneACCESS by way of TCRdb, which keeps in-frame sequences with V and J called. Part of the clones is missing from these tables; in studies checked, under half for an unresolved V gene and the rest for unknown reasons. In all, the sample holds over 60,000 clones, and 87% of those were seen once. Of the sample, over 35% falls within the top ten clones.

These data belong to a study of radiotherapy plus CTLA-4 blockade in lung cancer (dated by TCRdb to 2016 to 2019). For context, the study as a whole: Among enrolled patients, around 18% had an objective response and about 30% reached disease control. Findings and caveats that apply to the study as a whole: Increased serum interferon-beta after radiation, together with early dynamic changes in blood T cell clones, were reported to be the strongest predictors of response. After treatment with radiotherapy and ipilimumab, TCR clones that originated in tumors expanded in peripheral blood.

Focal radiation therapy combined with CTLA-4 blockade (ipilimumab) was tested in patients with chemo-refractory metastatic non-small-cell lung cancer. The sequence came from a human donor with non-small cell lung cancer that progressed on radiotherapy plus ipilimumab. The sample was peripheral blood, taken from a patient treated with radiotherapy plus ipilimumab. The V and J segments used are TRBV20-1 and TRBJ2-5, with an unclear D gene assignment. The CDR3 protein sequence reads: CSAERGTQYF. DNA sequence: TGCAGTGCAGAGAGAGGTACCCAGTACTTC.